The clone carrying this T cell receptor beta chain was observed a handful of times. The antigen remains undetermined. The CDR3 contains 20 residues. Germline V gives CDR1 PRHDT, CDR2 FYEKMQ (reference sequence). Trimming removed 0 bases from V and 0 bases from J; junction bases left unmatched: 12. TCRdb keeps only in-frame clones here, not all; method: immunoSEQ multiplex PCR. The sample records 200,000 or so clones, 84% being singletons. The entry originates in a study of cytomegalovirus exposure and HLA in healthy donors. The donors were in the approximately 120-subject validation cohort, distinct from the 666-subject first cohort. Overall study findings and caveats: Altogether, 160 or so TCR beta chains were recorded as cytomegalovirus-associated. Among TCR sequences, most were rare, though some public TCRs appeared in many donors.

The clonotype comes from a woman in her thirties in good health and CMV-seropositive. The specimen sequenced was PBMCs. The chain combines TRBV13 with TRBJ2-3; 10 bases agree with TRBD2. The CDR3 region is CASSLGGRLAGVSSTDTQYF. The CDR3 bases are TGTGCCAGCAGCTTAGGGGGTCGGCTAGCGGGAGTTTCTAGCACAGATACGCAGTATTTT.